The 30 T cell receptor beta chains below come from one sample, sequenced in a study of cytomegalovirus exposure and HLA in healthy donors. PCR amplification relied on 60 Vbeta primers (plus 13 Jbeta primers). Clones were sequenced by immunoSEQ multiplex PCR, and TCRdb holds only the in-frame ones, with some missing. This table has some 200,000 clones, more than 75% appearing once. The sequencing sample was made of PBMCs. All receptors come from a male donor in good health and CMV-seropositive.

For the CDR3, the DNA is TGTGCCAGCAGCTTCAACCGGGATTCCTACAATGAGCAGTTCTTC. Amino acid sequence: CASSFNRDSYNEQFF. The V gene is TRBV7-3, the J gene TRBJ2-1; D perhaps matches TRBD2 (5 bases). Trimming removed 3 bases from V and 1 base from J, with 10 bases in between. The length of the CDR3 is 15 residues. The germline V gene encodes CDR1 SGHTA and CDR2 FQGTGA.

This clone was seen once. The chain has TRBV19 and TRBJ2-2, with D hard to call. Trimming took 7 bases from V and 0 from J, leaving 12 bases between them. This CDR3 has 15 residues. The germline V gene encodes CDR1 LNHDA and CDR2 SQIVND (reference sequence). CDR3 sequence reads: CASTIGETNTGELFF. As DNA, the CDR3 is TGTGCCAGTACAATCGGTGAGACGAACACCGGGGAGCTGTTTTTT.

This clone came up a few times. The V and J genes are TRBV6-6 and TRBJ1-2; D possibly corresponds to TRBD1 (5 bases). Trimming stripped 7 bases from V and 5 bases from J, with 20 bases between. This CDR3 spans 15 amino acids. Per germline, CDR1 MNHNY and CDR2 SVGAGI (reference sequence). The CDR3 nucleotides read TGTGCCAGCATCCAGGGTTTCGAGAATAGTTATGGCTACACCTTC. It translates to CASIQGFENSYGYTF.

J is TRBJ1-6 and V is TRBV9; D perhaps matches TRBD1 (6 bases). Trimming pared 3 bases from V and 6 bases from J, leaving 13 bases between. The CDR3 loop spans 15 amino acids. Looked up from germline, CDR1 is SGDLS and CDR2 is YYNGEE. This CDR3 reads CASSGGQTSNSPLHF. In DNA form, the CDR3 reads TGTGCCAGCAGCGGCGGACAGACTTCTAATTCACCCCTCCACTTT.

The rearrangement joins TRBV6-5 to TRBJ1-1; tentatively, D is TRBD1 (6 bases). Germline loops: CDR1 MNHEY, CDR2 SVGAGI. The CDR3 runs to 14 residues. With 2 bases removed from V and 5 bases from J, the gap between germline ends came to 12 bases. The CDR3 DNA reads as TGTGCCAGCAGTTACGGTGGGACACTGACTGAAGCTTTCTTT. Its protein product is CASSYGGTLTEAFF.

This chain links TRBV6-5 with TRBJ1-1; perhaps TRBD1 as D (5 bases). This CDR3 contains 15 residues. With 4 bases removed from V and 5 bases from J, the gap between germline ends came to 17 bases. CDR1 is MNHEY, CDR2 SVGAGI, per germline. In DNA form, the CDR3 reads TGTGCCAGCAGTTCCGAAGGGGCCCCAGGGACTGAAGCTTTCTTT. Translating gives CASSSEGAPGTEAFF.

The V and J genes are TRBV6-5 and TRBJ1-5, with D possibly being TRBD1 (5 bases). Deletions cut 7 bases from V and 4 bases from J, with 11 bases between. Germline V CDR1 and CDR2: MNHEY, SVGAGI. The CDR3 has 13 residues. For the CDR3, the DNA is TGTGCCAGCACCGACGGGGGGAATCAGCCCCAGCATTTT. Its translation is CASTDGGNQPQHF.

This clone occurred a few times. V usage is TRBV5-1 and J usage is TRBJ1-1, with D perhaps TRBD1 (5 bases). The CDR3 contains 13 residues. Germline assignment: CDR1 SGHRS and CDR2 YFSETQ. V was pared by 0 bases and J by 5 bases, with 8 bases between. The CDR3 DNA is TGCGCCAGCAGCTTGGCTGGGGCAACTGAAGCTTTCTTT. This sequence encodes CASSLAGATEAFF.

The rearrangement uses TRBV9 and TRBJ2-1, with 9 bases matching TRBD1. Per the germline V gene, CDR1 is SGDLS and CDR2 is YYNGEE. Losses at the gene ends were 3 bases for V and 8 bases for J; bases not matched to a gene: 6. CDR3 length equals 14 residues. CDR3: CASSAGQGTYEQFF. The CDR3 nucleotides are TGTGCCAGCAGCGCCGGACAGGGGACCTATGAGCAGTTCTTC.

The DNA for the CDR3 is TGTGCCATCAGTGATCAGGGGTTGCCATTAGAGCAGTTCTTC. It codes for CAISDQGLPLEQFF. The rearrangement uses TRBV10-3 and TRBJ2-1, with TRBD1 as a possible D gene (6 bases). Trimming cost V 3 bases and J 10 bases, with 16 bases left between them. The CDR3 sequence is 14 residues long. The germline gives CDR1 ENHRY, CDR2 SYGVKD.

The chain carries TRBV5-1 and TRBJ2-7; TRBD2 aligns across 7 bases. This CDR3 spans 13 amino acids. Unmatched junction bases numbered 7, after V lost 7 bases and J lost 3 bases. In germline, CDR1 is SGHRS, CDR2 YFSETQ. CDR3 sequence reads: CASGERDVYEQYF. As DNA, the CDR3 is TGCGCCAGCGGCGAGCGGGACGTCTACGAGCAGTACTTC.

J is TRBJ1-1 and V is TRBV30; 11 bases are shared with TRBD1. The V and J ends lost 7 bases and 4 bases, in that order; junction bases with no gene match: 11. The CDR3 contains 15 residues. CDR1 GTSNPN and CDR2 SVGIG come from the germline V gene (reference sequence). In DNA, the CDR3 is TGTGCCTCCACCCGCCGGGGACAGGGGGGCACTGAAGCTTTCTTT. Amino acid sequence: CASTRRGQGGTEAFF.

The CDR3 sequence: CASSRPDRGWGNEQFF. The DNA of the CDR3 is TGCGCCAGCAGCCGACCGGACAGGGGTTGGGGGAATGAGCAGTTCTTC. This chain connects TRBV4-1 to TRBJ2-1; 9 nucleotides line up with TRBD1. The germline gives CDR1 MGHRA, CDR2 YSYEKL. This CDR3 region has 16 residues. With 4 bases clipped from V and 7 bases from J, the junction kept 11 bases outside the gene matches.

The rearrangement joins TRBV6-6 to TRBJ1-1; no reliable D call. The CDR3 extends over 14 amino acids. Germline assignment: CDR1 MNHNY and CDR2 SVGAGI (reference sequence). Deletions cut 2 bases from V and 5 bases from J, with 12 bases between. The CDR3 region is CASSYLPSGTEAFF. The DNA of the CDR3 is TGTGCCAGCAGTTACCTCCCGAGCGGGACTGAAGCTTTCTTT.

This chain connects TRBV2 to TRBJ2-2; possible D gene TRBD1, 6 bases. CDR3 size: 16 residues. V dropped 1 base and J dropped 5 bases, with 14 bases sitting between them. Germline CDR1 SNHLY, CDR2 FYNNEI. CDR3: CASSEDKGVITGELFF. As DNA, the CDR3 is TGTGCCAGCAGTGAAGATAAGGGGGTAATTACCGGGGAGCTGTTTTTT.

Details on this clone: The sample contains more than one DNA sequence encoding this CDR3. The V call is TRBV5-1, the J call TRBJ2-7; 8 nucleotides align to TRBD1. The CDR3 contains 15 residues. V was clipped by 0 bases and J by 2 bases; unmatched bases: 4. CDR1 is SGHRS and CDR2 is YFSETQ in the germline V gene. The CDR3 sequence is CASSLAGTGAYEQYF. The CDR3 nucleotides read TGCGCCAGCAGCTTGGCCGGGACAGGAGCCTACGAGCAGTACTTC.

V usage is TRBV7-2 and J usage is TRBJ2-3, with 7 bases fitting TRBD2. Looked up from germline, CDR1 is SGHTA and CDR2 is FQGNSA. The CDR3 spans 14 residues. V lost 3 bases and J lost 2; bases outside the gene matches: 2. The CDR3 sequence is CASSFSGSTDTQYF. The DNA for the CDR3 is TGTGCCAGCAGCTTTAGCGGGTCCACAGATACGCAGTATTTT.

The gene calls are TRBV11-2 and TRBJ1-1; the D is unclear. Germline CDR1 reads SGHAT; CDR2 reads FQNNGV. The V end lost 1 base, the J end lost 8 bases, and 5 bases lay between the germline ends. The CDR3 consists of 11 residues. This CDR3 reads CASSLVEEAFF. CDR3 sequence (DNA): TGTGCCAGCAGCTTAGTCGAGGAAGCTTTCTTT. The whole variable domain, remainder taken from reference TRBV11-2 and TRBJ1-1, is EAGVAQSPRYKIIEKRQSVAFWCNPISGHATLYWYQQILGQGPKLLIQFQNNGVVDDSQLPKDRFSAERLKGVDSTLKIQPAKLEDSAVYLCASSLVEEAFFGQGTRLTVV.

Written as DNA, the CDR3 is TGTGCCAGCAGCCAAGACCAGGGGATGAACACTGAAGCTTTCTTT. Residues: CASSQDQGMNTEAFF. The chain couples TRBV4-2 to TRBJ1-1; weak D call: TRBD1 (6 bases). Trimming stripped 0 bases from V and 0 bases from J, with 8 bases between. CDR1 is LGHNA, CDR2 YNFKEQ, per germline. The CDR3 is 15 amino acids.

CDR3: CASASGPGANVLTF. CDR3 nucleotides: TGCGCCAGCGCAAGTGGGCCTGGGGCCAACGTCCTGACTTTC. The V and J genes are TRBV5-1 and TRBJ2-6; no reliable D call. V was clipped by 7 bases and J by 2 bases, with 10 bases between them. Germline V CDR1 and CDR2: SGHRS, YFSETQ. The CDR3 spans 14 residues.

This clone was counted a single time. The chain uses TRBV5-4 and TRBJ2-1; TRBD2 aligns across 11 bases. There are 15 residues in the CDR3. CDR1 is SGHNT, CDR2 YYREEE, per germline (reference sequence). The V gene end was trimmed by 4 bases and the J gene end by 9 bases; junction bases not matched to a gene: 9. The CDR3 DNA follows: TGTGCCAGCAGCGGAAAGACTAGCGGGGTGGGTGAGCAGTTCTTC. Translated, it gives CASSGKTSGVGEQFF.

This clone was found a few times. This chain connects TRBV2 to TRBJ1-5; D gene uncertain. Trimming removed 2 bases at V and 6 bases at J, with 5 bases between. The CDR3 is made up of 12 amino acids. CDR1 and CDR2 from the germline V gene are SNHLY and FYNNEI. CDR3 bases: TGTGCCAGCAGTGAATCGGTTCAGCCCCAGCATTTT. It is translated as CASSESVQPQHF.

As for this clone: Other DNA sequences in the same sample also yield this CDR3. The rearrangement joins TRBV7-3 to TRBJ2-1, with unresolved D. Trimming cost V 8 bases and J 3 bases, with 11 bases left between them. The CDR3 has 13 amino acids. CDR1 is SGHTA, CDR2 FQGTGA, per germline. The CDR3 DNA sequence: TGTGCCAGCTCCCCAGGTATCTACAATGAGCAGTTCTTC. Amino acids: CASSPGIYNEQFF.

The V call is TRBV9, the J call TRBJ2-1, with TRBD2 matching over 7 bases. J lost 7 bases, V lost 0 bases, and 7 bases had no gene match. Germline V gene data show CDR1 as SGDLS and CDR2 as YYNGEE. This CDR3 contains 15 residues. Here the CDR3 DNA reads TGTGCCAGCAGCGTAGTATCCCACGGGGGGAATGAGCAGTTCTTC. Translation: CASSVVSHGGNEQFF.

V gene TRBV9 combines with J gene TRBJ2-2; possibly TRBD1 for D (6 bases). Germline CDR1 is SGDLS and CDR2 is YYNGEE. The CDR3 is made up of 15 amino acids. V lost 5 bases and J lost 3, with 14 bases in between. CDR3 sequence: CASRPGVKDTGELFF. CDR3 nucleotides: TGTGCCAGCAGACCAGGGGTTAAGGACACCGGGGAGCTGTTTTTT.

The V and J genes are TRBV25-1 and TRBJ1-6; 8 positions agree with TRBD1. Per the germline V gene, CDR1 is MGHDK and CDR2 is SYGVNS. The CDR3 is made up of 16 amino acids. V trimming: 3 bases; J trimming: 7 bases; junction bases outside the gene matches: 8. The CDR3 DNA is TGTGCCAGCAGTGACCGGACAGGGCGGCGGAATTCACCCCTCCACTTT. This encodes CASSDRTGRRNSPLHF.

The chain recombines TRBV5-4 with TRBJ1-1, with D perhaps matching TRBD1 (5 bases). Germline V CDR1 and CDR2: SGHNT, YYREEE (reference sequence). Deletions cut 4 bases from V and 4 bases from J, with 17 bases between. The CDR3 runs to 15 residues. DNA of the CDR3: TGTGCCAGCAGCCTGTCGGGGGGAGGATTCACTGAAGCTTTCTTT. Its protein is CASSLSGGGFTEAFF.

The chain recombines TRBV5-3 with TRBJ2-7; the D gene is possibly TRBD2 (7 bases). TRBV5-3 is designated an ORF whose function remains uncertain. The V and J ends lost 4 bases and 7 bases respectively, with 21 bases between them. The CDR3 extends over 15 amino acids. As DNA, the CDR3 is TGTGCCAGAAGCCGGGGGAGGGGGGCCTTAAGGGAGCAGTACTTC. It codes for CARSRGRGALREQYF.

With regard to this clone: A junction end diverges from the germline sequence, so it may reflect a read error. This rearrangement joins TRBV5-6 to TRBJ2-1; 11 nucleotides align to TRBD2. The CDR3 length is 13 residues. Germline V gene sequence: CDR1 SGHDT, CDR2 YYEEEE. The CDR3: CASSPLLAGARLF. CDR3 nucleotide sequence: TGTGCCAGCAGTCCATTACTAGCGGGGGCTCGGCTCTTC.

The chain has TRBV11-1 and TRBJ2-5; 7 bases map to TRBD1. This CDR3 has 16 residues. The V gene's germline CDR1 is SGHAT and CDR2 FQDESV (reference sequence). V trimming: 6 bases; J trimming: 7 bases; junction bases outside the gene matches: 17. The CDR3 region is CASSLRDSASGGTQYF. CDR3 DNA sequence: TGTGCCAGCAGTTTGAGGGACAGTGCATCTGGGGGGACCCAGTACTTC.